This T cell receptor beta chain appears in the sequencing data of a study of cytomegalovirus exposure and HLA in healthy donors. Study-level results: By a later analysis, the bulk of CMV-associated TCR beta chains appeared HLA-restricted.

The PCR contained 60 Vbeta and 13 Jbeta primers. Only in-frame clones appear in the TCRdb table, and some are missing; sequencing was by immunoSEQ multiplex PCR. The data hold some 160,000 clones, with 70% to 90% observed a single time. As for this clone: Its specificity is not known.

CDR3 length: 21 amino acids. Trimming removed 1 base from V and 0 bases from J; junction bases left unmatched: 17. CDR1 is LGHNA, CDR2 YSLEER, per germline. The sequencing input was PBMCs. This TCR was recovered from a man aged 25 to 45 in good health and CMV-seropositive. V is TRBV4-3 and J is TRBJ2-1, with 8 bases that match TRBD2. CDR3 nucleotide sequence: TGCGCCAGCAGCCAAGCGTACTGGGCTAGCGGGTACATGGGCTCCTACAATGAGCAGTTCTTC. As protein: CASSQAYWASGYMGSYNEQFF.